A selection of T cell receptor beta chains follows, all from one sample in a study of identical twins. TCRdb independently ran MiXCR on the 5' RACE reads; one entry per CDR3 protein. Of approximately 490,000 distinct CDR3 sequences listed, about a fifth were seen once; the top ten hold about 0.48%. The same specimen was also included in a second study, on yellow fever vaccine responses in identical twins.

What was sequenced was CD4+ T cells sorted from blood. These receptors originate from a woman under 30 in good health. CDR3s include the opening cysteine and the closing phenylalanine or tryptophan. A D gene is named only where the DNA matches it firmly. Size values are once, few and many counts, or a class for expanded clones, and some rows have none.

D | J | size | V | CDR3 | DNA
TRBD2 | TRBJ2-3 | - | TRBV19 | CASSIAGLGATRAQYF | TGTGCCAGTAGTATAGCGGGACTAGGCGCAACCCGGGCGCAGTATTTT
TRBD2 | TRBJ2-3 | - | TRBV6-2/TRBV6-3 | CASSSPHGLAGGRRGRDTQYF | TGTGCCAGCAGCTCCCCTCACGGGCTAGCGGGGGGTCGGCGGGGCAGAGATACGCAGTATTTT
- | TRBJ1-1 | few | TRBV7-3 | CASSPLPTPGTEAFF | TGTGCCAGCAGCCCCTTGCCCACCCCGGGGACTGAAGCTTTCTTT
TRBD1 | TRBJ2-4 | few | TRBV18 | CASSPPTGQRSQNIQYF | TGTGCCAGCTCACCACCGACGGGACAGAGGTCCCAAAACATTCAGTACTTC
- | TRBJ2-3 | - | TRBV20-1 | CSASGGREGTDTQYF | TGCAGTGCTAGCGGGGGGCGGGAAGGCACAGATACGCAGTATTTT
- | TRBJ1-2 | few | TRBV4-1 | CASSQDVQGRGGYTF | TGCGCCAGCAGCCAGGACGTTCAGGGACGAGGTGGCTACACCTTC
- | TRBJ2-1 | few | TRBV21-1 | CASSKVFLGAGEQFF | TGTGCCAGCAGCAAAGTTTTTCTGGGGGCGGGTGAGCAGTTCTTC
TRBD2 | TRBJ2-1 | few | TRBV10-3 | CAIGTSGMTDNEQFF | TGTGCCATCGGAACTAGCGGAATGACAGACAATGAGCAGTTCTTC
- | TRBJ2-7 | - | TRBV6-5 | CASSYSKTTGSYEQYF | TGTGCCAGCAGTTACTCGAAGACAACAGGATCCTACGAGCAGTACTTC
- | TRBJ2-1 | many | TRBV5-1 | CASSLGQGGALGEQFF | TGCGCCAGCAGCTTGGGCCAGGGTGGTGCTTTAGGTGAGCAGTTCTTC
- | TRBJ1-1 | few | TRBV12-3/TRBV12-4 | CASSRGDSMNTEAFF | TGTGCCAGCAGTAGGGGAGACAGTATGAACACTGAAGCTTTCTTT
- | TRBJ2-1 | - | TRBV7-8 | CASSLGQVRYYNEQFF | TGTGCCAGCAGCTTAGGGCAGGTACGCTACTACAATGAGCAGTTCTTC
- | TRBJ1-5 | few | TRBV20-1 | CSAIPGAGNQPQHF | TGCAGTGCTATCCCCGGTGCCGGCAATCAGCCCCAGCATTTT
- | TRBJ2-7 | many | TRBV12-3/TRBV12-4 | CASSKDSYEQYF | TGTGCCAGCAGTAAGGACAGCTACGAGCAGTACTTC
- | TRBJ1-1 | few | TRBV2 | CASTKQEGVNTEAFF | TGTGCCAGCACCAAACAGGAGGGCGTGAACACTGAAGCTTTCTTT
TRBD1 | TRBJ2-1 | few | TRBV18 | CASSPGYPGQLYNEQFF | TGTGCCAGCTCACCAGGGTATCCGGGACAGCTCTACAATGAGCAGTTCTTC
- | TRBJ2-2 | - | TRBV27 | CASSTGALTGELFF | TGTGCCAGCAGTACTGGGGCGTTAACCGGGGAGCTGTTTTTT
TRBD2 | TRBJ2-1 | - | TRBV6-1 | CASSRRTSGGAYNEQFF | TGTGCCAGCAGTCGAAGGACTAGCGGGGGGGCCTACAATGAGCAGTTCTTC
- | TRBJ2-1 | few | TRBV2 | CASRDDSYEQFF | TGTGCCAGCAGAGATGACTCCTATGAGCAGTTCTTC
TRBD1 | TRBJ2-1 | few | TRBV25-1 | CASSVGTVVNEQFF | TGTGCCAGCAGTGTCGGGACAGTTGTAAATGAGCAGTTCTTC
TRBD2 | TRBJ2-3 | - | TRBV5-4 | CASSNSGNTQYF | TGTGCCAGCAGCAATAGCGGGAATACGCAGTATTTT
- | TRBJ2-1 | many | TRBV5-5 | CASRPAGSYNEQFF | TGTGCCAGCAGGCCGGCCGGGAGCTACAATGAGCAGTTCTTC
TRBD1 | TRBJ2-1 | - | TRBV24-1 | CATSESGTGFGAGNEQFF | TGTGCCACCAGTGAATCCGGGACAGGCTTTGGGGCTGGAAATGAGCAGTTCTTC
- | TRBJ2-5 | few | TRBV10-3 | CAISEPDRMAQYF | TGTGCCATCAGTGAGCCCGACAGGATGGCCCAGTACTTC
- | TRBJ1-1 | - | TRBV2 | CASSVQQWVVNTEAFF | TGTGCCAGCAGTGTGCAGCAGTGGGTCGTGAACACTGAAGCTTTCTTT
TRBD2 | TRBJ2-7 | - | TRBV11-1 | CASSLTSGRAMYEQYF | TGTGCCAGCAGCTTGACTAGCGGGAGGGCCATGTACGAGCAGTACTTC
TRBD2 | TRBJ2-5 | once | TRBV4-1 | CASSQDPISGRGETQYF | TGCGCCAGCAGCCAAGATCCAATTAGCGGGAGAGGGGAGACCCAGTACTTC
TRBD1 | TRBJ2-5 | - | TRBV20-1 | CSAQTGRETQYF | TGCAGTGCCCAGACAGGGCGAGAGACCCAGTACTTC
TRBD2 | TRBJ2-1 | many | TRBV12-3/TRBV12-4 | CASRRTSGSYNEQFF | TGTGCCAGCAGGCGGACTAGCGGGAGCTACAATGAGCAGTTCTTC
TRBD2 | TRBJ2-1 | few | TRBV10-3 | CAISESEGLVGPEQFF | TGTGCCATCAGTGAGTCGGAGGGACTAGTTGGGCCCGAGCAGTTCTTC
- | TRBJ1-4 | - | TRBV10-3 | CAISDRNEKLFF | TGTGCCATCAGTGACAGGAATGAAAAACTGTTTTTT
TRBD2 | TRBJ2-1 | few | TRBV15 | CATSRDLAGYNEQFF | TGTGCCACCAGCAGAGACTTAGCGGGATACAATGAGCAGTTCTTC
TRBD1 | TRBJ2-2 | - | TRBV10-2 | CASREQGQVNTGELFF | TGCGCCAGCAGGGAGCAGGGACAGGTGAACACCGGGGAGCTGTTTTTT
TRBD1 | TRBJ1-6 | - | TRBV4-2 | CASSPTGDNSPLHF | TGTGCCAGCAGTCCTACAGGGGATAATTCACCCCTCCACTTT
TRBD2 | TRBJ2-1 | few | TRBV20-1 | CSARSPAGDREIF | TGCAGTGCTAGATCTCCGGCGGGGGATAGAGAAATCTTC
- | TRBJ2-1 | - | TRBV2 | CASRGDLRYEQFF | TGTGCCAGCAGAGGGGACCTACGCTATGAGCAGTTCTTC
- | TRBJ1-2 | - | TRBV9 | CASSAEAGRGYTF | TGTGCCAGCAGCGCCGAGGCGGGCAGAGGCTACACCTTC
- | TRBJ1-1 | few | TRBV27 | CASSSQGTQAFTEAFF | TGTGCCAGCAGTTCCCAGGGGACACAGGCTTTCACTGAAGCTTTCTTT
TRBD1 | TRBJ2-2 | - | TRBV19 | CASSTVGQGRIGELFF | TGTGCCAGTAGTACTGTCGGACAGGGCAGGATCGGGGAGCTGTTTTTT
TRBD1 | TRBJ2-7 | - | TRBV7-2 | CASSLQGAGHEQYF | TGTGCCAGCAGCTTACAGGGGGCGGGCCACGAGCAGTACTTC
TRBD2 | TRBJ2-1 | few | TRBV29-1 | CSVSERLAGGSWDYNEQFF | TGCAGCGTAAGCGAGCGTCTAGCGGGAGGGAGCTGGGACTACAATGAGCAGTTCTTC
- | TRBJ1-4 | - | TRBV20-1 | CSASQPGGNEKLFF | TGCAGTGCTAGCCAACCGGGAGGTAATGAAAAACTGTTTTTT
- | TRBJ1-3 | few | TRBV28 | CASSSLGGFSSGNTIYF | TGTGCCAGCAGTTCCCTGGGGGGGTTCAGCTCTGGAAACACCATATATTTT
TRBD2 | TRBJ2-1 | - | TRBV20-1 | CSARSLAGGPYNEQFF | TGCAGTGCTAGGAGCCTAGCGGGGGGGCCGTACAATGAGCAGTTCTTC
- | TRBJ2-1 | - | TRBV28 | CASSWIAESSYNEQFF | TGTGCCAGCAGCTGGATAGCGGAGAGCTCCTACAATGAGCAGTTCTTC
TRBD2 | TRBJ2-1 | - | TRBV10-1 | CASSESILAGGLHEQFF | TGCGCCAGCAGTGAGTCGATTTTAGCGGGAGGGCTCCATGAGCAGTTCTTC
- | TRBJ2-3 | - | TRBV12-5 | CASGLVLGGRGAGSPDTQYF | TGTGCTAGTGGTTTGGTACTAGGGGGCAGGGGCGCGGGGTCACCGGATACGCAGTATTTT
- | TRBJ2-2 | few | TRBV2 | CASSATGRIGELFF | TGTGCCAGCAGCGCTACAGGGAGGATCGGGGAGCTGTTTTTT
- | TRBJ2-5 | - | TRBV7-8 | CASSRRELETQYF | TGTGCCAGCAGCCGACGGGAGTTAGAGACCCAGTACTTC
- | TRBJ2-3 | - | TRBV20-1 | CSARAGGTDTQYF | TGCAGTGCTAGAGCTGGGGGGACAGATACGCAGTATTTT
TRBD2 | TRBJ2-1 | - | TRBV20-1 | CSARRGLAGGYNEQFF | TGCAGTGCTAGGAGGGGACTAGCGGGGGGGTACAATGAGCAGTTCTTC
TRBD2 | TRBJ2-1 | - | TRBV19 | CASREPGLAGYNEQFF | TGTGCCAGTAGGGAGCCGGGACTAGCAGGATACAATGAGCAGTTCTTC
- | TRBJ2-1 | few | TRBV7-3 | CASSLSGQYNEQFF | TGTGCCAGCAGCTTAAGCGGACAGTACAATGAGCAGTTCTTC
- | TRBJ2-5 | - | TRBV24-1 | CATSDTGPTGTQYF | TGTGCCACCAGTGACACCGGGCCGACGGGGACCCAGTACTTC
- | TRBJ2-1 | few | TRBV7-9 | CASGNRARTYNEQFF | TGTGCCAGCGGCAACAGGGCCCGAACCTACAATGAGCAGTTCTTC